These 29 T cell receptor beta chains originate from one sample sequenced in a study of T cell changes during pregnancy in multiple sclerosis. The table came from immunoSEQ multiplex PCR; TCRdb's copy has only in-frame clones and leaves some out. The sample has about 87,000 clones; about 94% are singletons. The input for sequencing was peripheral blood, taken in the third trimester of pregnancy. Receptor source: a female donor in good health, enrolled as a control in a pregnancy study.

In DNA, the CDR3 is TGTGCCAGCATAAGGGAACAGGGGTCCTACGAGCAGTACTTC. Amino acids: CASIREQGSYEQYF. The J gene is TRBJ2-7, the V gene TRBV2; TRBD1 matches 7 bases. The CDR3 is 14 residues long. The V and J ends lost 7 bases and 1 base, in that order; junction bases with no gene match: 7. Germline V gives CDR1 SNHLY, CDR2 FYNNEI.

The rearrangement links TRBV30 to TRBJ2-1; 12 bases are a match to TRBD2. In germline, CDR1 is GTSNPN, CDR2 SVGIG (reference sequence). The CDR3 has 16 amino acids. The V and J ends lost 1 base and 8 bases, in that order; junction bases with no gene match: 9. The CDR3 protein is CAWSDLTSGSAYEQFF. The CDR3, as DNA: TGTGCCTGGAGTGACCTGACTAGCGGGAGCGCCTATGAGCAGTTCTTC.

The chain uses TRBV5-8 and TRBJ1-2; D is unresolved. Between the trimmed V and J ends, which lost 0 bases and 3 bases, there was a span of 9 bases. The CDR3 has 14 amino acids. Germline CDR1 reads SGHTS; CDR2 reads YDEGEE. The CDR3 bases are TGTGCCAGCAGCTTGGCCTCACTATACTATGGCTACACCTTC. It specifies CASSLASLYYGYTF. Based on the CDR3 plus reference TRBV5-8 and TRBJ1-2, the full variable domain is EAGVTQSPTHLIKTRGQQATLRCSPISGHTSVYWYQQALGLGLQFLLWYDEGEERNRGNFPPRFSGRQFPNYSSELNVNALELEDSALYLCASSLASLYYGYTFGSGTRLTVV.

The J gene is TRBJ2-1, the V gene TRBV11-3; no reliable D call. Trimming left V 0 bases short and J 4 bases short, with 4 bases between. CDR1 is SGHNT, CDR2 YENEEA, per germline. The CDR3 is made up of 13 amino acids. In DNA form, the CDR3 reads TGTGCCAGCAGCTTAGATATGTACAATGAGCAGTTCTTC. It yields the protein CASSLDMYNEQFF.

The chain joins TRBV27 to TRBJ2-1; weak D call: TRBD2 (6 bases). Germline V gene data show CDR1 as MNHEY and CDR2 as SMNVEV (reference sequence). The CDR3 is 16 residues long. Trimming shortened V by 7 bases and J by 3 bases, and 19 bases separated the two germline ends. CDR3 region: CASNSPDGGIYNEQFF. The CDR3 DNA follows: TGTGCCAGCAATTCGCCCGATGGGGGGATCTACAATGAGCAGTTCTTC.

V and J are TRBV28 and TRBJ2-7, with D possibly being TRBD1 (6 bases). Trimming removed 8 bases from V and 1 base from J, with 9 bases in between. Germline loops: CDR1 MDHEN, CDR2 SYDVKM. This CDR3 region has 12 residues. The CDR3 sequence is CASGGGSYEQYF. The DNA of the CDR3 is TGTGCCAGCGGGGGCGGATCCTACGAGCAGTACTTC.

Worth noting for this clone: Other nucleotide sequences in the sample specify the same CDR3. This rearrangement joins TRBV5-1 to TRBJ2-7; a weak D match, TRBD1 (5 bases). This CDR3 comprises 13 residues. CDR1 is SGHRS and CDR2 is YFSETQ in the germline V gene. Between the trimmed V and J ends, which lost 5 bases and 0 bases, there was a span of 9 bases. The CDR3 region is CASSPGNSYEQYF. DNA of the CDR3: TGCGCCAGCAGTCCAGGGAACTCCTACGAGCAGTACTTC.

This chain links TRBV6-1 with TRBJ1-5, with a possible D match to TRBD1 (6 bases). With 3 bases removed from V and 6 bases from J, the gap between germline ends came to 15 bases. This CDR3 has 15 residues. Germline CDR1 MNHNS, CDR2 SASEGT. CDR3 DNA: TGTGCCAGCAGTGAGTTTACAGGGACTACTCAGCCCCAGCATTTT. This sequence encodes CASSEFTGTTQPQHF.

This chain links TRBV30 with TRBJ1-1, with no clear D. V was trimmed by 0 bases and J by 0 bases, leaving 8 bases between them. Germline-derived CDR1 and CDR2 are GTSNPN and SVGIG (reference sequence). The CDR3 extends over 14 amino acids. CDR3 sequence reads: CAWSVSGVNTEAFF. In nucleotides, the CDR3 is TGTGCCTGGAGTGTATCGGGAGTGAACACTGAAGCTTTCTTT.

This rearrangement joins TRBV11-3 to TRBJ2-7; D possibly corresponds to TRBD1 (5 bases). The CDR3 is 14 amino acids. Per the germline V gene, CDR1 is SGHNT and CDR2 is YENEEA. Trimming removed 1 base at V and 5 bases at J, with 12 bases between. The CDR3 DNA reads as TGTGCCAGCAGCTTAGGGGCAGGGAACGACGAGCAGTACTTC. Protein sequence: CASSLGAGNDEQYF. The full variable domain, in which reference TRBV11-3 and TRBJ2-7 provide the parts outside the CDR3, is EAGVVQSPRYKIIEKKQPVAFWCNPISGHNTLYWYLQNLGQGPELLIRYENEEAVDDSQLPKDRFSAERLKGVDSTLKIQPAELGDSAVYLCASSLGAGNDEQYFGPGTRLTVT.

The chain joins TRBV6-1 to TRBJ2-7; 7 bases align to TRBD2. CDR1 and CDR2 (germline): MNHNS, SASEGT. The ends lost 5 bases at V and 0 bases at J; junction bases unmatched: 7. The CDR3 sequence is 15 residues long. CDR3 loop: CASSTPWDYSYEQYF. The CDR3 DNA follows: TGTGCCAGCAGTACGCCATGGGACTACTCCTACGAGCAGTACTTC.

CDR3 loop: CASSSETYGYTF. CDR3 sequence (DNA): TGTGCCAGCAGTTCAGAGACATATGGCTACACCTTC. The chain couples TRBV28 to TRBJ1-2; no definite D call. The CDR3 covers 12 residues. Trimming shortened V by 4 bases and J by 5 bases, and 8 bases separated the two germline ends. Per germline, CDR1 MDHEN and CDR2 SYDVKM.

The rearrangement links TRBV7-9 to TRBJ2-1; the match to TRBD2 covers 9 bases. Trimming cost V 1 base and J 9 bases; bases outside gene matches: 7. Germline-derived CDR1 and CDR2 are SEHNR and FQNEAQ (reference sequence). The CDR3 totals 15 residues. The CDR3 nucleotides are TGTGCCAGCAGCTTAGTGGGACTAGCAAGGGGTGAGCAGTTCTTC. Translating gives CASSLVGLARGEQFF.

Here the CDR3 reads CASSWGPLAAYNEQFF. The CDR3 DNA sequence: TGTGCCAGCAGCTGGGGGCCACTAGCGGCCTACAATGAGCAGTTCTTC. The gene calls are TRBV7-2 and TRBJ2-1, with 8 bases fitting TRBD2. The V gene end was trimmed by 4 bases and the J gene end by 2 bases; junction bases not matched to a gene: 7. From germline, CDR1 is SGHTA and CDR2 FQGNSA. The CDR3 totals 16 residues.

V and J are TRBV18 and TRBJ2-7; maybe TRBD1 (5 bases). The CDR3 covers 14 residues. CDR1 KGHSH and CDR2 LQKENI come from the germline V gene. V was shortened by 1 base and J by 3 bases, with 10 bases between the two germline ends. The DNA for the CDR3 is TGTGCCAGCTCACCACAGGGGAAAGGCTACGAGCAGTACTTC. As protein: CASSPQGKGYEQYF.

For the CDR3, the DNA is TGTGCCAGCAGGACGGACCCGGGACTAGTCTACGAGCAGTACTTC. Encoded protein: CASRTDPGLVYEQYF. The chain joins TRBV2 to TRBJ2-7; 8 bases align to TRBD2. Per germline, CDR1 SNHLY and CDR2 FYNNEI. CDR3 size: 15 residues. V gave up 6 bases and J gave up 3 bases; unmatched junction bases: 10.

V gene TRBV28 combines with J gene TRBJ2-5; possibly TRBD2 for D (6 bases). From germline, CDR1 is MDHEN and CDR2 SYDVKM. There are 12 residues in the CDR3. V lost 8 bases and J 0 bases, leaving 7 bases between the germline ends. The CDR3 loop reads CASAGYQETQYF. CDR3 sequence (DNA): TGTGCCAGCGCGGGATACCAAGAGACCCAGTACTTC.

Note on this clone: A junction boundary mismatches the germline segment, possibly from a read error. The CDR3 protein is CASSSTGTSGTSGELFF. CDR3 nucleotides: TGTGCTAGCAGCTCGACCGGGACTAGCGGGACCTCCGGGGAGCTGTTTTTT. The chain couples TRBV7-7 to TRBJ2-2; 13 positions match TRBD2. Germline CDR1 is SSHAT and CDR2 is FNYEAQ (reference sequence). This CDR3 has 17 amino acids.

The chain employs TRBV18 and TRBJ1-1; 7 bases fit TRBD1. Trimming took 5 bases from V and 6 from J; bases not matched to a gene: 6. This CDR3 region has 13 residues. Germline V gives CDR1 KGHSH, CDR2 LQKENI. The DNA for the CDR3 is TGTGCCAGCTCATCCGACAGGGTCGCTGAAGCTTTCTTT. Protein: CASSSDRVAEAFF.

V usage is TRBV29-1 and J usage is TRBJ1-2, with D perhaps matching TRBD1 (5 bases). Per the germline V gene, CDR1 is SQVTM and CDR2 is ANQGSEA. The CDR3 runs 12 residues. Trimming shortened V by 7 bases and J by 7 bases, and 16 bases separated the two germline ends. The CDR3 DNA reads as TGCAGCGCCACGGCAGGGTCGGGTGGCTACACCTTC. This codes for CSATAGSGGYTF.

The chain's CDR3 is CASSPRSSNEQFF. Here the CDR3 DNA reads TGTGCCAGCTCACCACGGTCCAGCAATGAGCAGTTCTTC. The chain uses TRBV18 and TRBJ2-1; the D is unclear. V was clipped by 1 base and J by 6 bases, with 7 bases between them. The CDR3 spans 13 residues. Looked up from germline, CDR1 is KGHSH and CDR2 is LQKENI.

CDR3 coding DNA: TGTGCCAGCACCCCCCGACTAGCGGGAGTTGCAAACACCGGGGAGCTGTTTTTT. Its translation is CASTPRLAGVANTGELFF. The V call is TRBV7-6, the J call TRBJ2-2; 12 bases line up with TRBD2. The length of the CDR3 is 18 residues. Trimming removed 7 bases from V and 2 bases from J; junction bases left unmatched: 11. The germline V gene encodes CDR1 SGHVS and CDR2 FNYEAQ.

The chain's CDR3 is CASSSTSETQYF. DNA for the CDR3: TGTGCCAGCAGTTCTACTTCGGAGACCCAGTACTTC. This chain uses TRBV5-4 with TRBJ2-5; unclear D gene. With 5 bases removed from V and 5 bases from J, the gap between germline ends came to 10 bases. Germline V CDR1 and CDR2: SGHNT, YYREEE (reference sequence). The CDR3 extends over 12 amino acids. The variable domain in full, with the rest retrieved from reference TRBV5-4 and TRBJ2-5, is ETGVTQSPTHLIKTRGQQVTLRCSSQSGHNTVSWYQQALGQGPQFIFQYYREEENGRGNFPPRFSGLQFPNYSSELNVNALELDDSALYLCASSSTSETQYFGPGTRLLVL.

J is TRBJ1-1 and V is TRBV30; tentatively, D is TRBD1 (6 bases). From germline, CDR1 is GTSNPN and CDR2 SVGIG (reference sequence). The CDR3 consists of 13 residues. V lost 3 bases, J lost 7 bases, and 15 bases lay in between. CDR3 bases: TGTGCCTGGAGAGTTTCAGGGGTTAGTGAAGCTTTCTTT. Protein: CAWRVSGVSEAFF.

The chain employs TRBV29-1 and TRBJ2-7; 8 bases agree with TRBD1. J lost 0 bases, V lost 7 bases, and 11 bases had no gene match. The CDR3 runs to 15 residues. CDR1 is SQVTM and CDR2 is ANQGSEA in the germline V gene. In nucleotides, the CDR3 is TGCAGCGCCAAATCGGACAGGGACTCCTCCTACGAGCAGTACTTC. Translating gives CSAKSDRDSSYEQYF.

Turning to this clone: The junction differs from germline at one of its ends, possibly a read error. The CDR3 loop reads CASSLAGPTDTQYF. CDR3 sequence (DNA): TGTGCTAGCAGCTTAGCGGGGCCCACAGATACGCAGTATTTT. The chain has TRBV7-7 and TRBJ2-3; the match to TRBD2 covers 8 bases. The CDR3 consists of 14 residues. Germline loops: CDR1 SSHAT, CDR2 FNYEAQ (reference sequence).

The sample holds a few counts of this clone. The V call is TRBV2, the J call TRBJ1-5; 8 bases fit TRBD1. The V segment lost 6 bases and the J segment 5 bases; nucleotides outside the gene matches: 6. CDR3 length: 14 amino acids. From germline, CDR1 is SNHLY and CDR2 FYNNEI. CDR3 sequence reads: CASSDRTGYQPQHF. The CDR3 DNA sequence: TGTGCCAGCAGCGACCGGACAGGGTATCAGCCCCAGCATTTT.

V gene TRBV6-4 combines with J gene TRBJ2-3; 7 bases match TRBD2. After removal of 9 bases from V and 0 bases from J, the junction contained 18 bases not matched to a gene. CDR3 size: 18 residues. CDR1 and CDR2 (germline): MRHNA, SNTAGT. The CDR3 nucleotides are TGTGCCAGATGCCTGGGACTACGCTCTAATAAAAGCACAGATACGCAGTATTTT. Translated, it gives CARCLGLRSNKSTDTQYF.

The chain carries TRBV27 and TRBJ2-2; 11 bases agree with TRBD2. The CDR3 totals 16 residues. The germline CDR1 and CDR2 sequences are MNHEY and SMNVEV (reference sequence). V shed 1 base and J 6 bases; nucleotides not matched to a gene: 4. In nucleotides, the CDR3 is TGTGCCAGCAGTTTATGGGTAGCGGGAGGGTCCGGGGAGCTGTTTTTT. Its translation: CASSLWVAGGSGELFF.